A single sample gave rise to the 2 T cell receptor beta chains below, sequenced in a study of cytomegalovirus exposure and HLA in healthy donors. Sequencing used immunoSEQ multiplex PCR; TCRdb keeps in-frame clones, though not all of them. This table holds roughly 79,000 clones, 93% found once. The specimen sequenced was PBMCs. The receptors come from a man aged 18 to 30 in good health and CMV-seronegative.

The chain combines TRBV20-1 with TRBJ2-5; D might be TRBD1 (5 bases). Trimming took off 7 bases at V and 1 base at J, with 7 bases between the two ends. The CDR3 extends over 11 amino acids. From germline, CDR1 is DFQATT and CDR2 SNEGSKA (reference sequence). As DNA, the CDR3 is TGCAGTGGACAGTTCCAAGAGACCCAGTACTTC. It specifies CSGQFQETQYF.

The rearrangement joins TRBV5-1 to TRBJ1-2, with a weak D call TRBD1 (5 bases). The CDR3 contains 16 residues. Trimming took off 0 bases at V and 4 bases at J, with 16 bases between the two ends. Germline V gene sequence: CDR1 SGHRS, CDR2 YFSETQ. The CDR3 DNA follows: TGCGCCAGCAGCTTGGGGCCTTTTTTGGGGCTCTATGGCTACACCTTC. Protein: CASSLGPFLGLYGYTF.